These T cell receptor beta chains were read from a single sample in a study of blood T cell repertoires in COVID-19. TCRdb's table, derived via immunoSEQ multiplex PCR, lists solely in-frame clones and lacks some. The sample consists of 85,000 to 95,000 clones, 86% of them appearing once. Material for sequencing was peripheral blood. The receptors shown here come from a human donor in a cohort sampled during active COVID-19. Each CDR3 is given with its conserved first and last residue. The D gene is left open where the match is weak. Size is stated for part of the rows, as once, few or many counts, or as a class when the clone is expanded.

size,J,V,D,CDR3,DNA
-,TRBJ2-1,TRBV14,-,CASSGGSSYNEQFF,TGTGCCAGCAGCGGGGGGAGCTCCTACAATGAGCAGTTCTTC
-,TRBJ2-6,TRBV5-1,-,CASSLTGGEGANVLTF,TGCGCCAGCAGCTTAACGGGGGGCGAAGGGGCCAACGTCCTGACTTTC
-,TRBJ1-2,TRBV7-6,-,CASSFKGSGYGYTF,TGTGCCAGCAGCTTTAAAGGGTCGGGGTACGGCTACACCTTC
-,TRBJ1-5,TRBV19,-,CASSIRQPNQPQHF,TGTGCCAGTAGTATTCGACAGCCCAATCAGCCCCAGCATTTT
few,TRBJ2-1,TRBV30,-,CAWSLLGSHSSYNEQFF,TGTGCCTGGAGTCTGTTGGGGAGCCATTCCTCCTACAATGAGCAGTTCTTC
-,TRBJ2-7,TRBV7-2,-,CASSLATGGIYEQYF,TGTGCCAGCAGCTTAGCAACGGGGGGCATATACGAGCAGTACTTC
-,TRBJ1-4,TRBV27,-,CASRLSTATNEKLFF,TGTGCCAGCAGATTATCGACAGCAACTAATGAAAAACTGTTTTTT
-,TRBJ1-4,TRBV5-1,TRBD1,CASSGRQGAGEKLFF,TGCGCCAGCAGCGGGAGACAGGGGGCTGGTGAAAAACTGTTTTTT
-,TRBJ2-2,TRBV6-5,-,CASSYGRDSNTGELFF,TGTGCCAGCAGTTACGGCCGGGACTCGAACACCGGGGAGCTGTTTTTT
-,TRBJ2-1,TRBV11-3,TRBD1,CASSWGQGYSEQFF,TGTGCCAGCAGCTGGGGACAGGGGTATAGTGAGCAGTTCTTC
-,TRBJ2-7,TRBV30,-,CAWSPGYEQYF,TGTGCCTGGAGCCCAGGTTACGAGCAGTACTTC
-,TRBJ1-2,TRBV6-2/TRBV6-3,-,CASSPGHLIPNYGYTF,TGTGCCAGTAGCCCGGGACACTTAATACCTAACTATGGCTACACCTTC
-,TRBJ1-2,TRBV29-1,TRBD1,CSVELPGQGVGGYTF,TGCAGCGTTGAGCTTCCGGGACAGGGCGTGGGTGGCTACACCTTC
-,TRBJ1-1,TRBV10-2,TRBD1,CASSETRGLRTEAFF,TGCGCCAGCAGTGAGACTAGGGGGCTAAGAACTGAAGCTTTCTTT
-,TRBJ1-2,TRBV2,TRBD1,CASRDRDSPYGYTF,TGTGCCAGCAGAGACCGGGACAGCCCCTATGGCTACACCTTC
-,TRBJ2-1,TRBV5-1,TRBD1,CASRLYRGDYNEQFF,TGCGCCAGCAGGCTATACAGGGGGGATTACAATGAGCAGTTCTTC
once,TRBJ1-1,TRBV7-2,TRBD1,CASSLEGQGYTEAFF,TGTGCCAGCAGCTTAGAGGGACAGGGGTACACTGAAGCTTTCTTT
-,TRBJ1-2,TRBV28,-,CASSSADRFGYTF,TGTGCCAGCAGTTCGGCCGACAGGTTTGGCTACACCTTC
-,TRBJ1-2,TRBV7-3,-,CASSLTANYGYTF,TGTGCCAGCAGCTTGACAGCGAACTATGGCTACACCTTC
few,TRBJ2-7,TRBV24-1,TRBD1,CATSDTGTGVYLYEQYF,TGTGCCACCAGTGACACCGGGACAGGGGTATATCTCTACGAGCAGTACTTC
once,TRBJ2-5,TRBV30,TRBD2,CAWTGASGREETQYF,TGTGCCTGGACCGGGGCTAGCGGGAGAGAAGAGACCCAGTACTTC
-,TRBJ2-7,TRBV7-2,TRBD1,CASSLGGDEQYF,TGTGCCAGCAGCCTAGGGGGCGACGAGCAGTACTTC
-,TRBJ2-3,TRBV9,-,CASSVAADTQYF,TGTGCCAGCAGCGTAGCGGCAGATACGCAGTATTTT
-,TRBJ1-1,TRBV2,-,CASREGRGREAFF,TGTGCCAGTAGGGAAGGCAGGGGACGCGAGGCTTTCTTT
-,TRBJ2-5,TRBV7-9,-,CASSLAGVETQYF,TGTGCCAGCAGCTTAGCAGGGGTCGAGACCCAGTACTTC
-,TRBJ2-1,TRBV10-1,-,CASSESGGGRYNEQFF,TGCGCCAGCAGTGAGTCCGGCGGGGGCCGCTACAATGAGCAGTTCTTC
-,TRBJ1-5,TRBV7-2,TRBD1,CASSLSGQANQPQHF,TGTGCCAGCAGCTTAAGCGGACAGGCCAATCAGCCCCAGCATTTT
-,TRBJ2-1,TRBV19,TRBD2,CASTVRLAVYNEQFF,TGTGCCAGTACCGTACGGCTAGCGGTGTACAATGAGCAGTTCTTC
-,TRBJ2-3,TRBV10-2,-,CASSESPGGHTQYF,TGCGCCAGCAGTGAGTCTCCCGGAGGGCATACGCAGTATTTT
-,TRBJ2-2,TRBV4-1,-,CASSQAPTPIDTGELFF,TGCGCCAGCAGCCAAGCACCTACCCCAATCGACACCGGGGAGCTGTTTTTT
-,TRBJ2-1,TRBV13,-,CASSLDRAYNEQFF,TGTGCCAGCAGCTTAGACAGGGCCTACAATGAGCAGTTCTTC
-,TRBJ2-3,TRBV7-3,TRBD2,CASSLNALAGSTDTQYF,TGTGCCAGCAGCTTAAACGCACTAGCGGGAAGCACAGATACGCAGTATTTT
-,TRBJ2-5,TRBV11-3,-,CASSLGQGKGETQYF,TGTGCCAGCAGCTTGGGTCAGGGGAAGGGGGAGACCCAGTACTTC
-,TRBJ2-7,TRBV7-2,TRBD1,CASSPRTGSGYEQYF,TGTGCCAGCAGCCCCCGGACAGGGTCGGGCTACGAGCAGTACTTC
-,TRBJ2-5,TRBV6-2/TRBV6-3,-,CASSYGGLRETQYF,TGTGCCAGCAGTTACGGCGGCCTCCGGGAGACCCAGTACTTC
-,TRBJ2-3,TRBV13,TRBD1,CASSAGTGVTDTQYF,TGTGCCAGCAGCGCCGGGACAGGGGTAACAGATACGCAGTATTTT
few,TRBJ2-1,TRBV7-9,TRBD1,CASSLTTGGNEQFF,TGTGCCAGCAGCTTGACGACAGGGGGCAATGAGCAGTTCTTC
-,TRBJ1-2,TRBV3-1/TRBV3-2,-,CASSLQLDGYTF,TGTGCCAGCAGCCTACAATTGGATGGCTACACCTTC
-,TRBJ2-2,TRBV6-5,-,CASSFGLSGELFF,TGTGCCAGCAGTTTCGGACTTAGCGGGGAGCTGTTTTTT
-,TRBJ2-2,TRBV7-8,TRBD1,CASSLRRDSGGTGELFF,TGTGCCAGCAGCCTACGCCGGGACAGCGGTGGGACCGGGGAGCTGTTTTTT
-,TRBJ2-5,TRBV6-5,-,CASSSRGGQETQYF,TGTGCCAGCAGTTCCCGAGGGGGCCAAGAGACCCAGTACTTC
-,TRBJ2-5,TRBV7-8,TRBD2,CASSGGGPRPQETQYF,TGTGCCAGCAGCGGCGGGGGGCCGAGGCCACAAGAGACCCAGTACTTC
-,TRBJ2-7,TRBV19,TRBD1,CASSGQGSEQYF,TGTGCCAGTAGTGGACAGGGGTCCGAGCAGTACTTC
-,TRBJ2-7,TRBV4-2,-,CASSQDPSRNEQYF,TGTGCCAGCAGCCAAGACCCGTCGAGGAACGAGCAGTACTTC
-,TRBJ1-1,TRBV19,-,CASSPHSAEAFF,TGTGCCAGTAGTCCCCACTCGGCTGAAGCTTTCTTT
-,TRBJ2-1,TRBV9,-,CASSVGNLVSGEQFF,TGTGCCAGCAGCGTAGGAAACTTAGTTTCCGGTGAGCAGTTCTTC
-,TRBJ1-4,TRBV30,TRBD1,CAWTSGQGLGEKLFF,TGTGCCTGGACCTCAGGACAGGGGCTAGGGGAAAAACTGTTTTTT
-,TRBJ1-1,TRBV19,-,CASSEDTGLITEAFF,TGTGCCAGTAGTGAGGATACAGGGCTGATCACTGAAGCTTTCTTT
-,TRBJ2-5,TRBV18,TRBD2,CASSPGRGETQYF,TGTGCCAGCTCACCAGGGAGGGGAGAGACCCAGTACTTC
few,TRBJ1-5,TRBV29-1,-,CSVESASRAYSNQPQHF,TGCAGCGTTGAATCTGCATCGAGGGCTTATAGCAATCAGCCCCAGCATTTT
-,TRBJ2-6,TRBV19,TRBD1,CASSLPGQGFPGANVLTF,TGTGCCAGTAGTCTCCCGGGACAGGGCTTCCCTGGGGCCAACGTCCTGACTTTC
-,TRBJ1-2,TRBV25-1,-,CASSGGNRNGGYTF,TGTGCCAGCAGTGGCGGAAATCGTAACGGGGGCTACACCTTC
-,TRBJ1-2,TRBV29-1,-,CSVPDGTNYGYTF,TGCAGCGTTCCCGACGGGACTAACTATGGCTACACCTTC